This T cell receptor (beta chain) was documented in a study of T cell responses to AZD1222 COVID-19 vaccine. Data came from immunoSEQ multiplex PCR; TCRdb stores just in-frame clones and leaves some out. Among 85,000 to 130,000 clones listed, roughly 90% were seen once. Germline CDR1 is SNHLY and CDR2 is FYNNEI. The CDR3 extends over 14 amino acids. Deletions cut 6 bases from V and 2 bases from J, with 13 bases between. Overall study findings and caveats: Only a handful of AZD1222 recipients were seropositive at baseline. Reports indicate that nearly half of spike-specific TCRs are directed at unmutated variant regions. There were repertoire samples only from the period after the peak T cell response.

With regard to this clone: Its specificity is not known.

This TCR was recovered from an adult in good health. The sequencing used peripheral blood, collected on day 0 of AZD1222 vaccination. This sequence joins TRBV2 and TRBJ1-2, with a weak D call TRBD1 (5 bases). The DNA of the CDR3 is TGTGCCAGCAGGTTCGGACATGGAAACTATGGCTACACCTTC. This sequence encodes CASRFGHGNYGYTF.